Listed below are T cell receptor beta chains from one sample, sequenced in a study of T cells in Graves' hyperthyroidism and ophthalmopathy. TCRdb re-derived calls from the multiplex PCR reads in MiXCR, one entry per CDR3 protein. The table includes 500,000 to 550,000 distinct CDR3 sequences, nearly 20% detected once. Material: blood. The receptors were gathered from a middle-aged man with Graves' ophthalmopathy. Each CDR3 is given with its conserved first and last residue. Each record gives: J gene, clone size, V gene, D gene, CDR3 DNA, CDR3 protein. A D gene is named only where the DNA matches it firmly. Only some rows state a clone size, as once, few, many or a class for expanded clones.

j_call: TRBJ2-7
clone_size: few
v_call: TRBV12-3/TRBV12-4
d_call: TRBD1
cdr3_nt: TGTGCCAGCAGTCCGGACAGGGGGATTACCTACGAGCAGTACTTC
cdr3_aa: CASSPDRGITYEQYF

j_call: TRBJ2-7
clone_size: few
v_call: TRBV7-2
d_call: -
cdr3_nt: TGTGCCAGCAGCTTAGGCCTAGGGGGGGCCCTCGAGCAGTACTTC
cdr3_aa: CASSLGLGGALEQYF

j_call: TRBJ2-2
clone_size: -
v_call: TRBV7-6
d_call: -
cdr3_nt: TGTGCCAGCAGCGGGGCCTCTAGAGCCCCCTCCGCCGGGGAGCTGTTTTTT
cdr3_aa: CASSGASRAPSAGELFF

j_call: TRBJ2-3
clone_size: -
v_call: TRBV5-6
d_call: TRBD2
cdr3_nt: TGTGCCAGCAGTACCGGGACTAGTAACACAGATACGCAGTATTTT
cdr3_aa: CASSTGTSNTDTQYF

j_call: TRBJ2-6
clone_size: -
v_call: TRBV2
d_call: TRBD1
cdr3_nt: TGTGCCAGCAGTGAAGCTGGGACAGGGTGGGGGTCTGGGGCCAACGTCCTGACTTTC
cdr3_aa: CASSEAGTGWGSGANVLTF

j_call: TRBJ2-7
clone_size: few
v_call: TRBV20-1
d_call: TRBD1
cdr3_nt: TGCAGTGCTGCCGACAGGGGATACGAGCAGTACTTC
cdr3_aa: CSAADRGYEQYF

j_call: TRBJ2-3
clone_size: many
v_call: TRBV11-2
d_call: -
cdr3_nt: TGTGCCAGCAGTTATATTAGTTTTACGCAGTATTTT
cdr3_aa: CASSYISFTQYF

j_call: TRBJ2-5
clone_size: many
v_call: TRBV7-2
d_call: -
cdr3_nt: TGTGCCAGCAGCTCTAGAGGGGTGGGGGGGGGCATGGAGACCCAGTACTTC
cdr3_aa: CASSSRGVGGGMETQYF

j_call: TRBJ2-5
clone_size: many
v_call: TRBV28
d_call: TRBD2
cdr3_nt: TGTGCCAGCAGTCTTATAGGACTAGCGGTGCAAGAGACCCAGTACTTC
cdr3_aa: CASSLIGLAVQETQYF

j_call: TRBJ2-5
clone_size: -
v_call: TRBV3-1
d_call: -
cdr3_nt: TGTGCCAGCAGCCACAATCTGGGGCGGGAGACCCAGTACTTC
cdr3_aa: CASSHNLGRETQYF

j_call: TRBJ1-2
clone_size: few
v_call: TRBV5-4
d_call: TRBD1
cdr3_nt: TGTGCCAGCAGTTTGGACAGGACGATTTTTCATGGCTACACCTTC
cdr3_aa: CASSLDRTIFHGYTF

j_call: TRBJ2-1
clone_size: -
v_call: TRBV19
d_call: -
cdr3_nt: TGTGCCAGTAGTATAGCCTTTGGCGTTCGGTTCTTC
cdr3_aa: CASSIAFGVRFF

j_call: TRBJ1-1
clone_size: many
v_call: TRBV11-1
d_call: -
cdr3_nt: TGTGCCAGCAGCTTAAGGCTATTGAACACTGAAGCTTTCTTT
cdr3_aa: CASSLRLLNTEAFF

j_call: TRBJ2-7
clone_size: many
v_call: TRBV2
d_call: -
cdr3_nt: TGTGCCAGCAGTGTCCTTAAGGGGTACGAGCAGTACTTC
cdr3_aa: CASSVLKGYEQYF

j_call: TRBJ2-2
clone_size: -
v_call: TRBV7-2
d_call: -
cdr3_nt: TGTGCCAGCAGCTTAGCGGTGGGCGGGGTGATTTCTACCGGGGAGCTGTTTTTT
cdr3_aa: CASSLAVGGVISTGELFF

j_call: TRBJ2-7
clone_size: many
v_call: TRBV7-2
d_call: TRBD2
cdr3_nt: TGTGCCAGCAGCCCGGGACTAGGTATTGGCGAGCAGTACTTC
cdr3_aa: CASSPGLGIGEQYF

j_call: TRBJ2-1
clone_size: many
v_call: TRBV10-3
d_call: -
cdr3_nt: TGTGCCATCAAAGAGCTTATAGGTGGTATCGATGAGCAGTTCTTC
cdr3_aa: CAIKELIGGIDEQFF

j_call: TRBJ1-1
clone_size: many
v_call: TRBV28
d_call: -
cdr3_nt: TGTGCCAGCAGTCCTCCGATCACTGAAGCTTTCTTT
cdr3_aa: CASSPPITEAFF

j_call: TRBJ2-7
clone_size: many
v_call: TRBV7-2
d_call: TRBD1
cdr3_nt: TGTGCCAGCAGCTCGCGTGGCAGGGGGCCCTACGAGCAGTACTTC
cdr3_aa: CASSSRGRGPYEQYF

j_call: TRBJ2-7
clone_size: -
v_call: TRBV5-1
d_call: -
cdr3_nt: TGCGCCAGCAGCGGAGGACTGTTACCCTCCTACGAGCAGTACTTC
cdr3_aa: CASSGGLLPSYEQYF

j_call: TRBJ2-6
clone_size: many
v_call: TRBV9
d_call: -
cdr3_nt: TGTGCCAGCAGCGAGGGGACGCTTGGGGCCAACGTCCTGACTTTC
cdr3_aa: CASSEGTLGANVLTF

j_call: TRBJ2-2
clone_size: few
v_call: TRBV4-1
d_call: TRBD2
cdr3_nt: TGCGCCAGCAGCCAAACCTCCGGGACTAAGGCCGGGGAGCTGTTTTTT
cdr3_aa: CASSQTSGTKAGELFF

j_call: TRBJ2-3
clone_size: many
v_call: TRBV20-1
d_call: -
cdr3_nt: TGCAGTGCTAGAGAGCTAGCAAGAGATACGCAGTATTTT
cdr3_aa: CSARELARDTQYF

j_call: TRBJ2-1
clone_size: -
v_call: TRBV20-1
d_call: -
cdr3_nt: TGCAGTGCTAGAGATGGGGGGCTACACTCCTACAATGAGCAGTTCTTC
cdr3_aa: CSARDGGLHSYNEQFF

j_call: TRBJ2-7
clone_size: few
v_call: TRBV7-8
d_call: -
cdr3_nt: TGTGCCACCAGCGGGACACCAGCCTACGAGCAGTACTTC
cdr3_aa: CATSGTPAYEQYF

j_call: TRBJ2-3
clone_size: few
v_call: TRBV29-1
d_call: TRBD2
cdr3_nt: TGCAGCGTTGCCAGGATTCCGGGACTAACTAGCACAGATACGCAGTATTTT
cdr3_aa: CSVARIPGLTSTDTQYF

j_call: TRBJ2-1
clone_size: few
v_call: TRBV7-3
d_call: TRBD2
cdr3_nt: TGTGCCAGCAGCTTAAGTGGAGGTAGCGGGGGGGCACATGAGCAGTTCTTC
cdr3_aa: CASSLSGGSGGAHEQFF

j_call: TRBJ2-7
clone_size: many
v_call: TRBV7-9
d_call: TRBD2
cdr3_nt: TGTGCCAGCAGCTCCGGACTAGGACCCTCCTACGAGCAGTACTTC
cdr3_aa: CASSSGLGPSYEQYF

j_call: TRBJ1-2
clone_size: -
v_call: TRBV6-1
d_call: -
cdr3_nt: TGTGCCAGCACCCTCGTGGGATTCTATGGCTACACCTTC
cdr3_aa: CASTLVGFYGYTF

j_call: TRBJ2-1
clone_size: many
v_call: TRBV2
d_call: TRBD1
cdr3_nt: TGTGCCAGCAGGACCGGGACAGGGGCCAACAATGAGCAGTTCTTC
cdr3_aa: CASRTGTGANNEQFF

j_call: TRBJ2-3
clone_size: many
v_call: TRBV7-3
d_call: -
cdr3_nt: TGTGCCAGCAGCCTCCAGGGCCAGGCAACAGATACGCAGTATTTT
cdr3_aa: CASSLQGQATDTQYF

j_call: TRBJ2-1
clone_size: -
v_call: TRBV18
d_call: -
cdr3_nt: TGTGCCAGCTCACCACCGAAGGGGCCATCAGGCAATGAGCAGTTCTTC
cdr3_aa: CASSPPKGPSGNEQFF

j_call: TRBJ2-1
clone_size: -
v_call: TRBV7-6
d_call: -
cdr3_nt: TGTGCCAGCAGAGGAACAGGCATCCCGGAGCAGTTCTTC
cdr3_aa: CASRGTGIPEQFF

j_call: TRBJ1-1
clone_size: few
v_call: TRBV6-5
d_call: -
cdr3_nt: TGTGCCAGCAGTTACTCTAGGGACGTCACTGAAGCTTTCTTT
cdr3_aa: CASSYSRDVTEAFF

j_call: TRBJ1-1
clone_size: many
v_call: TRBV6-1
d_call: -
cdr3_nt: TGTGCCAGCAGTTTTCTGGCGGGTACAGGGAACACTGAAGCTTTCTTT
cdr3_aa: CASSFLAGTGNTEAFF

j_call: TRBJ1-2
clone_size: -
v_call: TRBV3-2
d_call: -
cdr3_nt: TGTGCCGGCAGCCAAAACCCAACCCTGACGGATGGCTACACCTTC
cdr3_aa: CAGSQNPTLTDGYTF

j_call: TRBJ2-7
clone_size: -
v_call: TRBV18
d_call: TRBD1
cdr3_nt: TGTGCCAGCTCGCCGGCGGAGGACAGGCTCGAGTACTTC
cdr3_aa: CASSPAEDRLEYF

j_call: TRBJ2-3
clone_size: -
v_call: TRBV2
d_call: -
cdr3_nt: TGTGCCAGCAGGGGGCTAAGGGGCAATCAGCCCCAGTATTTT
cdr3_aa: CASRGLRGNQPQYF

j_call: TRBJ2-3
clone_size: few
v_call: TRBV12-3/TRBV12-4
d_call: -
cdr3_nt: TGTGCCAGCAGTTTAGCGCACCAGGGGCCCACAGATACGCAGTATTTT
cdr3_aa: CASSLAHQGPTDTQYF

j_call: TRBJ2-2
clone_size: -
v_call: TRBV11-2
d_call: TRBD1
cdr3_nt: TGTGCCAGCGGACGGACAGGCACCGGGGAGCTGTTTTTT
cdr3_aa: CASGRTGTGELFF

j_call: TRBJ2-1
clone_size: once
v_call: TRBV15
d_call: -
cdr3_nt: TGTGCCACCAGCAGCCCCTGGGCGAGGACTGGCAATGAGCAGTTCTTC
cdr3_aa: CATSSPWARTGNEQFF

j_call: TRBJ1-2
clone_size: -
v_call: TRBV4-1
d_call: TRBD1
cdr3_nt: TGCGCCAGCAGCCCTCGACAGGGAGAGGAGGGCTACACCTTC
cdr3_aa: CASSPRQGEEGYTF

j_call: TRBJ1-3
clone_size: -
v_call: TRBV19
d_call: TRBD1
cdr3_nt: TGTGCCAGTAGTATACTCCGACAGGGAAAAGGTGGAAACACCATATATTTT
cdr3_aa: CASSILRQGKGGNTIYF

j_call: TRBJ2-1
clone_size: few
v_call: TRBV5-1
d_call: TRBD2
cdr3_nt: TGCGCCAGCTCCGGGACTAGCGACACAAATCGGCAGTTCTTC
cdr3_aa: CASSGTSDTNRQFF

j_call: TRBJ2-1
clone_size: many
v_call: TRBV7-2
d_call: TRBD2
cdr3_nt: TGTGCCAGCAGTATAGGACTAGCGGGAGGCGGGGCCTACAATGAGCAGTTCTTC
cdr3_aa: CASSIGLAGGGAYNEQFF

j_call: TRBJ1-1
clone_size: many
v_call: TRBV3-1
d_call: -
cdr3_nt: TGTGCCAGCAGCCCCCGCCGGCAGGCGAACACTGAAGCTTTCTTT
cdr3_aa: CASSPRRQANTEAFF

j_call: TRBJ1-1
clone_size: many
v_call: TRBV2
d_call: -
cdr3_nt: TGTGCCAGCAGTGAAGGCCGGTGGGACACTGAAGCTTTCTTT
cdr3_aa: CASSEGRWDTEAFF